This T cell receptor (beta chain) is drawn from a study of PD-L1 blockade in urothelial cancer. The overall study: A median of approximately 1,500 T cells was obtained from tumor samples.

Levels of FFPE tumor DNA were quantified by means of amplified housekeeping genes. Data came from immunoSEQ multiplex PCR; TCRdb stores just in-frame clones and leaves some out. This sample carries under 2,000 clones, about a third of them seen once, and the ten largest clones take more than 9.5%. The study, taken as a whole, reports: Where patients had durable benefit, tumor-infiltrating T lymphocytes were more plentiful. Each patient yielded one FFPE tumor sample, not obtained immediately pretreatment.

Comment on this clone: As yet, its antigen is unknown.

Germline V gene lookup returns CDR1 SGDLS and CDR2 YYNGEE. This CDR3 is built from 16 residues. V dropped 5 bases and J dropped 5; count of bases not matched to a gene: 10. This receptor was identified in a man aged 50 to 60 with urothelial cancer. The V call is TRBV9, the J call TRBJ2-7; TRBD2 matches 13 bases. Sequences were derived from tumor tissue, sampled before atezolizumab (anti-PD-L1) treatment. The CDR3 region is CASSEDRTSGSNEQYF. The CDR3 region has the DNA TGTGCCAGCAGTGAAGATAGGACTAGCGGGAGCAACGAGCAGTACTTC.